This T cell receptor delta chain emerged from a study of gamma-delta chains in newborns, infants, children. In the study overall: Polyclonal expansion of innate γδ T cells after birth follows microbial exposure.

The germline V gene has CDR1 GEAIGNYY and CDR2 EKD. The V gene end was trimmed by 1 base and the J gene end by 5 bases; junction bases not matched to a gene: 21. The CDR3 spans 23 residues. TCRdb fed the reads to CATT. This sample carries more than 9,000 delta-chain clones, approximately 24% of them seen once, and the ten largest clones take less than 5.5%. The chain carries TRDV2 and TRDJ3; 11 bases align to TRDD3. The sample consisted of blood. The receptor was isolated from a child who was a newborn, infant or young child, either healthy, febrile or measles-vaccinated (not recorded which). CDR3 in amino acids: CACDTIRELGDRRNAGDTRQMFF. CDR3 nucleotides: TGTGCCTGTGACACTATTAGGGAACTGGGGGATAGACGTAACGCAGGGGACACCCGACAGATGTTTTTC.